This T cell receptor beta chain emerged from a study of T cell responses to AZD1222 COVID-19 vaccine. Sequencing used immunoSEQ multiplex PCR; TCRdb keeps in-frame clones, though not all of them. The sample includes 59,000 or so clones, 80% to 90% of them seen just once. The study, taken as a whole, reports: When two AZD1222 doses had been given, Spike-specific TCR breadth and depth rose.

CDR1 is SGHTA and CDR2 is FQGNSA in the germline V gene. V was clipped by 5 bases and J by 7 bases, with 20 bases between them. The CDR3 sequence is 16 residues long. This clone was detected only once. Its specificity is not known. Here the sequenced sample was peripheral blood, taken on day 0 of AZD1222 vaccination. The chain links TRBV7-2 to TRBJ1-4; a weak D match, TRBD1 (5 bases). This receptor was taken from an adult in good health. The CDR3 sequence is CASSPGSLGRGEKLFF. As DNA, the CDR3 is TGTGCCAGCAGCCCAGGGAGTTTGGGTAGAGGTGAAAAACTGTTTTTT.